The 21 T cell receptor beta chains given below trace back to one sample, sequenced in a study of Ad26.COV2.S vaccination and SARS-CoV-2 variants. The treatment is: roughly 19 received Ad26.COV2.S at low or high dose, single or two shots; 5 received placebo; per-sample allocation not given. All samples were drawn on day 63, counting from the first vaccine or placebo injection. TCRdb's table, derived via immunoSEQ multiplex PCR, lists solely in-frame clones and lacks some. The data show about 260,000 clones, with 87% seen just once and less than 3.5% held by the top ten. Sequencing was performed on peripheral blood, taken in a trial of Ad26.COV2.S vaccine versus placebo. Every receptor here comes from a person between 18 and 65 years old who received the Ad26.COV2.S COVID-19 vaccine or a placebo.

This chain's CDR3 is CASSQETGSNQPQHF. In DNA form, the CDR3 reads TGCGCCAGCAGCCAAGAAACAGGGAGCAATCAGCCCCAGCATTTT. The genes are TRBV4-1 and TRBJ1-5; a weak D match, TRBD1 (6 bases). The CDR3 has 15 amino acids. V lost 0 bases and J 1 base, leaving 7 bases between the germline ends. Germline V CDR1 and CDR2: MGHRA, YSYEKL.

J is TRBJ2-1 and V is TRBV11-2; D perhaps matches TRBD1 (6 bases). V lost 4 bases, J lost 0 bases, and 16 bases lay in between. CDR3 length: 17 residues. Germline V gene lookup returns CDR1 SGHAT and CDR2 FQNNGV. The CDR3 bases are TGTGCCAGCAGCTCTCTCCGGGACACCAGCTCCTACAATGAGCAGTTCTTC. It specifies CASSSLRDTSSYNEQFF.

The chain joins TRBV12-5 to TRBJ1-1, with a possible D match to TRBD1 (6 bases). The V gene lost 0 bases and the J gene lost 5 bases, with 13 bases spanning the gap. CDR1 is LGHNT and CDR2 is FRNRAP in the germline V gene. This CDR3 comprises 15 residues. CDR3 loop: CASGLVLTGLTEAFF. In DNA, the CDR3 is TGTGCTAGTGGTTTGGTGTTAACAGGGCTGACTGAAGCTTTCTTT.

V is TRBV7-9 and J is TRBJ2-3; TRBD1 is a possible D gene (5 bases). Trimming removed 3 bases from V and 2 bases from J, with 12 bases in between. This CDR3 spans 15 amino acids. Germline CDR1 reads SEHNR; CDR2 reads FQNEAQ (reference sequence). The chain's CDR3 is CASSFGATATDTQYF. The DNA of the CDR3 is TGTGCCAGCAGCTTTGGGGCGACAGCCACAGATACGCAGTATTTT.

This clone was seen once. The rearrangement uses TRBV6-1 and TRBJ2-5; TRBD2 aligns across 7 bases. The germline CDR1 and CDR2 sequences are MNHNS and SASEGT. Trimming took 3 bases from V and 5 from J; bases not matched to a gene: 3. There are 13 residues in the CDR3. CDR3 loop: CASSDRGGETQYF. The CDR3 DNA reads as TGTGCCAGCAGTGATAGGGGAGGGGAGACCCAGTACTTC.

This clone turned up a few times. The chain recombines TRBV20-1 with TRBJ2-1; D gene unclear. V was cut by 3 bases and J by 10 bases, with 10 bases left in between. This CDR3 is built from 11 residues. The germline CDR1 and CDR2 sequences are DFQATT and SNEGSKA (reference sequence). The CDR3 DNA sequence: TGCAGTGCTAGCTACCAGGAGGAGCAGTTCTTC. As protein: CSASYQEEQFF.

The chain is built from TRBV19 and TRBJ1-5; perhaps TRBD1 as D (5 bases). The germline gives CDR1 LNHDA, CDR2 SQIVND (reference sequence). The CDR3 runs to 13 residues. Trimming stripped 4 bases from V and 4 bases from J, with 8 bases between. In DNA, the CDR3 is TGTGCCAGTAGTAGGGGCTGGAATCAGCCCCAGCATTTT. Protein: CASSRGWNQPQHF.

This chain connects TRBV27 to TRBJ1-5; D unclear. The ends were cut back, 0 bases at V and 10 bases at J, with 10 bases in the middle. CDR3 length: 13 residues. CDR1 and CDR2 from the germline V gene are MNHEY and SMNVEV (reference sequence). DNA for the CDR3: TGTGCCAGCAGTTTATCTCAGCGAAGACCCCAGCATTTT. Protein: CASSLSQRRPQHF.

This clone was seen once. The rearrangement uses TRBV19 and TRBJ1-1; D perhaps matches TRBD1 (6 bases). The CDR3 consists of 13 residues. In germline, CDR1 is LNHDA, CDR2 SQIVND (reference sequence). With 4 bases removed from V and 5 bases from J, the gap between germline ends came to 11 bases. The CDR3 DNA follows: TGTGCCAGTAGTACGGGGGGCGAGACTGAAGCTTTCTTT. As protein: CASSTGGETEAFF.

This chain joins TRBV10-3 and TRBJ1-2; 10 bases line up with TRBD1. V shed 10 bases, J shed 3 bases, and the junction held 5 bases outside the gene matches. Germline-derived CDR1 and CDR2 are ENHRY and SYGVKD. The CDR3 length is 13 residues. The CDR3 bases are TGTGCCACGGGGACAGGGGCTGACTATGGCTACACCTTC. It specifies CATGTGADYGYTF.

The V and J genes are TRBV6-2 or TRBV6-3 and TRBJ2-5; maybe TRBD1 (5 bases). Deletions cut 5 bases from V and 4 bases from J, with 11 bases between. This CDR3 has 13 residues. The V gene's germline CDR1 is MNHEY and CDR2 SVGEGT. The CDR3 DNA reads TGTGCCAGCAGTGTGGCAGGGTCAGAGACCCAGTACTTC. It codes for CASSVAGSETQYF.

The V call is TRBV3-1 (or the pseudogene TRBV3-2), the J call TRBJ2-2, with 8 bases matching TRBD2. This CDR3 is 17 amino acids long. The junction had 9 bases not matched to a gene; V was cut back by 2 bases and J by 4 bases. Per germline, CDR1 LGHDT and CDR2 YNNKEL (reference sequence). The chain's CDR3 is CASSQRTLAGITGELFF. The CDR3 region has the DNA TGTGCCAGCAGCCAAAGGACCTTAGCGGGAATCACCGGGGAGCTGTTTTTT.

The V gene is TRBV4-1, the J gene TRBJ2-7, with D perhaps matching TRBD1 (5 bases). Trimming took 4 bases from V and 5 from J, leaving 18 bases between them. Germline values: CDR1 MGHRA, CDR2 YSYEKL. This CDR3 is built from 15 residues. CDR3 sequence reads: CASSLSVREVDEQYF. The DNA for the CDR3 is TGCGCCAGCAGCCTGTCAGTCAGGGAAGTCGACGAGCAGTACTTC.

This rearrangement joins TRBV15 to TRBJ1-5; weak D call: TRBD1 (6 bases). V shed 4 bases and J shed 2 bases, with 12 bases lying between them. The germline gives CDR1 LNHNV, CDR2 YYDKDF (reference sequence). The CDR3 covers 15 residues. For the CDR3, the DNA is TGTGCCACCAGCATCCTACAGGGTGGCAATCAGCCCCAGCATTTT. Protein product: CATSILQGGNQPQHF.

In its sample, this clone was seen a few times. The chain links TRBV10-1 to TRBJ1-6, with D perhaps matching TRBD1 (5 bases). In germline, CDR1 is WNHNN, CDR2 SYGVQD (reference sequence). V lost 6 bases, J lost 4 bases, and 13 bases lay in between. There are 15 residues in the CDR3. CDR3 amino acids: CASRPGRRYNSPLHF. The DNA for the CDR3 is TGCGCCAGCAGGCCGGGACGTAGGTATAATTCACCCCTCCACTTT.

The chain employs TRBV24-1 and TRBJ2-3; 8 bases align to TRBD1. CDR1 and CDR2 from the germline V gene are KGHDR and SFDVKD. The V and J ends lost 5 bases and 4 bases, in that order; junction bases with no gene match: 13. CDR3 length equals 17 residues. The CDR3 DNA is TGTGCCACCAGTGTTCCCCGGACAGGGCAGGGGCCAGATACGCAGTATTTT. Protein sequence: CATSVPRTGQGPDTQYF.

The chain is built from TRBV5-1 and TRBJ1-4; D unresolved. The germline V gene encodes CDR1 SGHRS and CDR2 YFSETQ. Trimming shortened V by 1 base and J by 0 bases, and 16 bases separated the two germline ends. CDR3 length: 18 residues. The CDR3 spells CASSLSKGRATTNEKLFF. The DNA for the CDR3 is TGCGCCAGCAGCTTGTCTAAAGGGAGAGCCACAACTAATGAAAAACTGTTTTTT.

This chain links TRBV12-3 or TRBV12-4 with TRBJ2-1; 8 nucleotides line up with TRBD1. The trim removed 5 bases at V and 8 bases at J, leaving 2 bases unmatched. The CDR3 extends over 12 amino acids. CDR3 protein: CASSEQGDEQFF. The CDR3 bases are TGTGCCAGCAGTGAACAGGGGGATGAGCAGTTCTTC.

The chain employs TRBV7-2 and TRBJ1-1; D is perhaps TRBD1 (6 bases). Between the trimmed V and J ends, which lost 5 bases and 11 bases, there was a span of 12 bases. Germline V gene lookup returns CDR1 SGHTA and CDR2 FQGNSA. The length of the CDR3 is 11 residues. The CDR3 DNA reads as TGTGCCAGCAGCCAGGGGACCTGGGCTTTCTTT. Its translation: CASSQGTWAFF.

This clone has only one observation. The genes are TRBV6-2 or TRBV6-3 and TRBJ2-1; maybe TRBD2 (6 bases). Looked up from germline, CDR1 is MNHEY and CDR2 is SVGEGT. The CDR3 extends over 14 amino acids. The ends were cut back, 4 bases at V and 15 bases at J, with 22 bases in the middle. Here the CDR3 DNA reads TGTGCCAGCAGTTCATCTGGGACTTCTTTTTTCGGGTTCTTC. Its protein product is CASSSSGTSFFGFF.

This sequence joins TRBV15 and TRBJ2-3, with D possibly matching TRBD2 (6 bases). Per germline, CDR1 LNHNV and CDR2 YYDKDF (reference sequence). Trimming took 3 bases from V and 1 from J, leaving 14 bases between them. The CDR3 contains 16 residues. DNA of the CDR3: TGTGCCACCAGCAGGGGGAGCGGAGGGGGCACAGATACGCAGTATTTT. Protein: CATSRGSGGGTDTQYF.